These T cell receptor beta chains were read from a single sample in a study of T cells in Graves' hyperthyroidism and ophthalmopathy. From the multiplex PCR reads, TCRdb called clonotypes with MiXCR, one entry per CDR3 protein. The sample gives about 560,000 distinct CDR3 sequences, approximately 16% of which show up once; more than 15% is in the top ten. The sequencing sample was made of blood. These receptors all stem from a woman aged 18-29 years with Graves' hyperthyroidism. Both conserved end residues are part of each CDR3. D genes are given only for firm matches. Some rows mark clone size as missing; the rest say once, few, many or name a class of expanded clone.

d_gene	v_gene	abundance	len	j_gene	CDR3aa	CDR3nt
NA	TRBV29-1	many	13	TRBJ2-5	CSVDGPDQETQYF	TGCAGCGTTGACGGCCCAGATCAAGAGACCCAGTACTTC
NA	TRBV5-1	NA	13	TRBJ1-1	CASSLVEFTEAFF	TGCGCCAGCAGCTTGGTGGAGTTCACTGAAGCTTTCTTT
NA	TRBV4-2	few	16	TRBJ1-5	CASSQESGASGQPQHF	TGTGCCAGCAGCCAAGAATCCGGGGCCTCCGGGCAGCCCCAGCATTTT
NA	TRBV6-2/TRBV6-3	few	15	TRBJ1-3	CASKVTGTFGDTIYF	TGTGCCAGCAAAGTTACCGGGACATTCGGGGACACCATATATTTT
TRBD2	TRBV6-1	many	15	TRBJ2-1	CASNRGLASYNEQFF	TGTGCCAGCAACCGGGGACTAGCGAGCTACAATGAGCAGTTCTTC
NA	TRBV6-5	NA	14	TRBJ2-7	CASSYSLGTGEQYF	TGTGCCAGCAGTTACTCGTTGGGTACGGGCGAGCAGTACTTC
NA	TRBV7-8	many	15	TRBJ1-2	CASSLGGGVGYGYTF	TGTGCCAGCAGCTTAGGGGGCGGGGTAGGCTATGGCTACACCTTC
NA	TRBV24-1	NA	14	TRBJ1-5	CATSDIWTNQPQHF	TGTGCCACCAGTGATATCTGGACCAATCAGCCCCAGCATTTT
TRBD2	TRBV7-2	many	15	TRBJ2-5	CASSLTSGPWETQYF	TGTGCCAGCAGCCTGACTAGCGGTCCCTGGGAGACCCAGTACTTC
NA	TRBV30	NA	13	TRBJ1-1	CARSVRRENKAFF	TGTGCCCGGAGTGTACGTAGGGAAAATAAAGCTTTCTTT
NA	TRBV20-1	many	14	TRBJ2-7	CSARVLSGPYEQYF	TGCAGTGCTAGAGTCTTGAGCGGCCCCTACGAGCAGTACTTC
NA	TRBV5-1	NA	16	TRBJ1-2	CASSIEPGRTNYGYTF	TGCGCCAGCAGCATTGAACCGGGACGAACTAACTATGGCTACACCTTC
NA	TRBV3-1	many	14	TRBJ2-2	CASSQDPGSGELFF	TGTGCCAGCAGCCAAGATCCCGGATCCGGGGAGCTGTTTTTT
NA	TRBV6-2/TRBV6-3	many	12	TRBJ1-1	CAIGQMNTEAFF	TGTGCCATCGGACAGATGAACACTGAAGCTTTCTTT
TRBD1	TRBV7-2	NA	15	TRBJ1-5	CASSSEDRRDQPQHF	TGTGCCAGCAGCTCCGAGGACAGGAGAGATCAGCCCCAGCATTTT
TRBD2	TRBV18	NA	18	TRBJ2-3	CASSPLASGGASTDTQYF	TGTGCCAGCTCACCACTGGCTAGCGGGGGGGCTAGCACAGATACGCAGTATTTT
NA	TRBV24-1	few	14	TRBJ2-2	CATSARGYTGELFF	TGTGCCACCAGTGCGCGGGGATACACCGGGGAGCTGTTTTTT
NA	TRBV7-9	few	14	TRBJ2-2	CASRRRESIGELFF	TGTGCCAGCAGAAGACGGGAGTCCATCGGGGAGCTGTTTTTT
NA	TRBV6-1	NA	14	TRBJ2-5	CASRRDGGGETQYF	TGTGCCAGCAGGCGGGACGGAGGCGGAGAGACCCAGTACTTC
TRBD1	TRBV7-2	many	14	TRBJ2-7	CASSRAGTGDEQYF	TGTGCCAGCAGTAGGGCCGGGACAGGGGACGAGCAGTACTTC
NA	TRBV6-1	many	13	TRBJ1-1	CASKAAVNTEAFF	TGTGCCAGCAAGGCGGCTGTGAACACTGAAGCTTTCTTT
TRBD2	TRBV27	NA	13	TRBJ2-5	CASRLAGEETQYF	TGTGCCAGTAGACTAGCGGGAGAAGAGACCCAGTACTTC
NA	TRBV7-2	few	13	TRBJ1-5	CASSSPGDQPQHF	TGTGCCAGCAGCTCGCCGGGGGATCAGCCCCAGCATTTT
TRBD2	TRBV10-3	NA	16	TRBJ2-3	CAIRPRTSVVRDTQYF	TGTGCCATCAGGCCCCGGACTAGCGTGGTGAGGGATACGCAGTATTTT
NA	TRBV9	few	13	TRBJ1-1	CASSVEGHTEAFF	TGTGCCAGCAGCGTAGAAGGACACACTGAAGCTTTCTTT
NA	TRBV6-2/TRBV6-3	NA	14	TRBJ2-2	CASSYSGASGELFF	TGTGCCAGCAGTTACAGTGGGGCATCTGGGGAGCTGTTTTTT